What follows are 11 T cell receptor beta chains derived from one specimen sequenced in a study of human T cells and chemical hapten exposure. TCRdb re-derived calls from the RACE reads in MiXCR, one entry per CDR3 protein. The data hold some 180,000 distinct CDR3 sequences, with approximately 20% observed a single time. Time point in this sample: patch test 1, 2 weeks after DPC sensitization. Treatment in this sample: therapeutic diphenylcyclopropenone sensitization with weekly scalp DPC. The sample in question was whole blood, obtained in connection with sensitization to the hapten diphenylcyclopropenone (DPC). These receptors all stem from a woman in her fifties or sixties with alopecia areata. Some clones in this sample may be carry-over from other donors' samples.

This clonotype was detected a few times. The chain is built from TRBV10-3 and TRBJ2-5; the D is unclear. Between the trimmed V and J ends, which lost 6 bases and 2 bases, there was a span of 13 bases. The CDR3 is made up of 14 amino acids. Germline CDR1 and CDR2: ENHRY and SYGVKD. The CDR3 DNA reads TGTGCCATCAGCGGATCGAAGCTTCAAGAGACCCAGTACTTC. It codes for CAISGSKLQETQYF.

The chain uses TRBV18 and TRBJ1-5; D remains ambiguous. CDR1 KGHSH and CDR2 LQKENI come from the germline V gene. The CDR3 has 14 amino acids. Trimming took off 3 bases at V and 5 bases at J, with 11 bases between the two ends. CDR3 nucleotides: TGTGCCAGCTCACCCACGGACCGAGATCAGCCCCAGCATTTT. Protein product: CASSPTDRDQPQHF.

The genes are TRBV5-1 and TRBJ1-1; D is unresolved. Germline lookup yields CDR1 SGHRS and CDR2 YFSETQ. V lost 7 bases and J 3 bases, leaving 19 bases between the germline ends. The CDR3 length is 15 residues. CDR3 nucleotide sequence: TGCGCCAGCGGACCAAACACCTGGACTGACACTGAAGCTTTCTTT. Residues: CASGPNTWTDTEAFF.

The rearrangement joins TRBV7-9 to TRBJ1-4; 11 bases are shared with TRBD1. CDR3 length equals 15 residues. Germline assignment: CDR1 SEHNR and CDR2 FQNEAQ (reference sequence). Trimming cost V 5 bases and J 8 bases; bases outside gene matches: 7. DNA for the CDR3: TGTGCCAGCAGCCCCTGGGACAGGGGGGGAGAAAAACTGTTTTTT. Translated: CASSPWDRGGEKLFF.

Only a few counts were recorded for this clonotype. The chain uses TRBV6-1 and TRBJ1-5; 8 nucleotides agree with TRBD1. The V gene's germline CDR1 is MNHNS and CDR2 SASEGT. The CDR3 contains 13 residues. After removal of 8 bases from V and 5 bases from J, the junction contained 5 bases not matched to a gene. CDR3 residues: CASSDRADQPQHF. CDR3 DNA: TGTGCCAGCTCGGACAGGGCAGATCAGCCCCAGCATTTT.

The chain carries TRBV18 and TRBJ2-7; TRBD1 matches 8 bases. Germline V gene sequence: CDR1 KGHSH, CDR2 LQKENI. V trimming: 3 bases; J trimming: 2 bases; junction bases outside the gene matches: 6. There are 15 residues in the CDR3. CDR3 region: CASSPGGQAAYEQYF. CDR3 in DNA: TGTGCCAGCTCACCGGGGGGACAGGCCGCCTACGAGCAGTACTTC.

This clonotype was counted only a few times. V is TRBV18 and J is TRBJ2-7; unclear D gene. V was shortened by 2 bases and J by 3 bases, with 5 bases between the two germline ends. Germline CDR1 and CDR2: KGHSH and LQKENI. This CDR3 contains 12 residues. CDR3 nucleotides: TGTGCCAGCTCACCAAACGGCTACGAGCAGTACTTC. Translating gives CASSPNGYEQYF.

The sample holds a few counts of this clonotype. The chain uses TRBV18 and TRBJ2-4; possibly TRBD1 or TRBD2 for D (5 bases each). Trimming removed 2 bases at V and 1 base at J, with 27 bases between. CDR3 length: 21 residues. Germline CDR1 is KGHSH and CDR2 is LQKENI. This CDR3 is CASSPIARGGLAGLAKNIQYF. The CDR3, as DNA: TGTGCCAGCTCACCAATCGCGAGGGGTGGCCTGGCGGGTCTCGCCAAAAACATTCAGTACTTC.

The chain has TRBV27 and TRBJ2-7; 8 nucleotides agree with TRBD2. This CDR3 comprises 15 residues. V gave up 4 bases and J gave up 3 bases; unmatched junction bases: 8. The V gene's germline CDR1 is MNHEY and CDR2 SMNVEV (reference sequence). As DNA, the CDR3 is TGTGCCAGCAGTTCTATGGCGGGAGGCTTCTACGAGCAGTACTTC. Its translation is CASSSMAGGFYEQYF.

Many counts were recorded for this clonotype. The rearrangement uses TRBV10-3 and TRBJ1-5; D is perhaps TRBD1 (6 bases). In germline, CDR1 is ENHRY, CDR2 SYGVKD. V was clipped by 10 bases and J by 2 bases, with 21 bases between them. The CDR3 runs 16 residues. In nucleotides, the CDR3 is TGTGCCACACGGACGGACAGTAGGGGTGGCAATCAGCCCCAGCATTTT. It codes for CATRTDSRGGNQPQHF.

The J gene is TRBJ2-2, the V gene TRBV5-5; the match to TRBD1 covers 10 bases. The V gene's germline CDR1 is SGHKS and CDR2 YYEKEE (reference sequence). Germline trimming cut 5 bases from V and 6 bases from J; bases unmatched to any gene: 10. The CDR3 is 16 amino acids. Written as DNA, the CDR3 is TGTGCCAGCAGACATGACCCGGGACAGGGGCCCGGGGAGCTGTTTTTT. This codes for CASRHDPGQGPGELFF.